The text below deals with one T cell receptor (beta chain). This sample stems from a study of blood T cell repertoires in COVID-19. Membership in each cohort depended on participant-reported clinical history. Cohort 3 donors were reported recovered after two negative PCRs, clearance, or symptom resolution. As originally analysed: Amplification with reference gene primers provided the estimates of nucleated cell counts. Assay used: immunoSEQ multiplex PCR; TCRdb lists only in-frame clones, some missing. For V, J and clone size, that table is used; D and trimming come from the DNA. The sample shows approximately 440,000 clones, about 90% of them seen only once. The CDR3 totals 18 residues. J was trimmed by 3 bases and V by 3 bases; bases with no gene match: 16. The V gene's germline CDR1 is SGHNT and CDR2 YYREEE (reference sequence).

The receptor comes from a woman between 18 and 29 years old who had recovered from COVID-19. The chain links TRBV5-4 to TRBJ2-5, with 8 nucleotides matching TRBD1. Sequencing used PBMCs or T cells enriched from blood (not recorded which). CDR3 amino acids: CASSSIKADRAYKETQYF. CDR3 sequence (DNA): TGTGCCAGCAGCTCGATAAAAGCGGACAGGGCATATAAAGAGACCCAGTACTTC.